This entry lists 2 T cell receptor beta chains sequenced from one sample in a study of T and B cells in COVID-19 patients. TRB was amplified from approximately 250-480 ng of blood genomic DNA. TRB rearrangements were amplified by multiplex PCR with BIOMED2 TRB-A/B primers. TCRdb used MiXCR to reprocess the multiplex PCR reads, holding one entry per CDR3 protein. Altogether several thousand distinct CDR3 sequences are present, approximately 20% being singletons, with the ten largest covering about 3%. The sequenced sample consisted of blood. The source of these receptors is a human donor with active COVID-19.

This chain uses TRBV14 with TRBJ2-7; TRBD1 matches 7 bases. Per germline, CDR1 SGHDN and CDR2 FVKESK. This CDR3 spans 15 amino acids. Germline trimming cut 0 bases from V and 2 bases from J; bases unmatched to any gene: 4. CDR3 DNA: TGTGCCAGCAGCCAAGATGAAGGGGGCACCTACGAGCAGTACTTC. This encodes CASSQDEGGTYEQYF.

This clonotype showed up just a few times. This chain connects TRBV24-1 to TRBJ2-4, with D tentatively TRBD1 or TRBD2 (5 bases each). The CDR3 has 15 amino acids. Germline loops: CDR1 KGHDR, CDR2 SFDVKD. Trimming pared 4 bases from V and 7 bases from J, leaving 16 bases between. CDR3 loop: CATSDSRTRGNIQYF. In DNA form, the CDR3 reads TGTGCCACCAGTGACTCTAGGACACGAGGGAACATTCAGTACTTC.